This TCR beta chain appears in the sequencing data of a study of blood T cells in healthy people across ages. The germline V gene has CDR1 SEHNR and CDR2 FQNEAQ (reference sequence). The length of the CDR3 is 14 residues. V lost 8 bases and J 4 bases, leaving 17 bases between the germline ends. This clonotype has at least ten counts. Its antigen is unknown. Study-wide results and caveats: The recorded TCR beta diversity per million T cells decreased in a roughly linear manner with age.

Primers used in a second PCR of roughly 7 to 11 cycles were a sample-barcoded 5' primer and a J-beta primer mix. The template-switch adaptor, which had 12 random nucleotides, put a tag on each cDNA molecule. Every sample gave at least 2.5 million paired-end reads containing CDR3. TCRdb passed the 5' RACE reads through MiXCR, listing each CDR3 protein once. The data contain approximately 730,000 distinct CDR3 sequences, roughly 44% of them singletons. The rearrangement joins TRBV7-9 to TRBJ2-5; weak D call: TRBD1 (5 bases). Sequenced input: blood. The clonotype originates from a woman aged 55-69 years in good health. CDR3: CASYRTNGLETQYF. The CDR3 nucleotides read TGTGCCAGCTACAGGACAAACGGATTAGAGACCCAGTACTTC.